This is a list of T cell receptor beta chains from one sample in a study of long-term antiretroviral therapy in people with HIV. Some clones are missing from TCRdb's copy, which holds only in-frame ones; the method was immunoSEQ multiplex PCR. This table holds some 22,000 clones, around 83% found once. Sequencing was performed on unsorted PBMCs, taken 0.4 years after starting antiretroviral therapy. Source of these receptors: a man aged 50-59 years with HIV. Both conserved end residues are part of each CDR3. The order of the fields is D gene, J gene, V gene, clone size, CDR3 protein, CDR3 DNA. D genes are given only for firm matches. Part of the rows lack a size; the others show once, few, many or a class for expanded clones.

D gene: -; J gene: TRBJ1-1; V gene: TRBV4-3; clone size: -; CDR3 protein: CASSQEGPNTEAFF; CDR3 DNA: TGCGCCAGCAGCCAGGAAGGACCTAACACTGAAGCTTTCTTT
D gene: -; J gene: TRBJ1-5; V gene: TRBV28; clone size: -; CDR3 protein: CASSSLYQPQHF; CDR3 DNA: TGTGCCAGCAGTTCCCTGTATCAGCCCCAGCATTTT
D gene: -; J gene: TRBJ2-1; V gene: TRBV21-1; clone size: -; CDR3 protein: CASSVEGVGAFNEQFF; CDR3 DNA: TGTGCCAGCAGCGTAGAAGGTGTGGGGGCGTTCAATGAGCAGTTCTTC
D gene: -; J gene: TRBJ2-4; V gene: TRBV30; clone size: -; CDR3 protein: CAWSVENIQYF; CDR3 DNA: TGTGCCTGGAGTGTAGAAAACATTCAGTACTTC
D gene: TRBD1; J gene: TRBJ1-2; V gene: TRBV19; clone size: -; CDR3 protein: CASSRDSLYGYTF; CDR3 DNA: TGTGCCAGTAGTCGGGACAGCCTCTATGGCTACACCTTC
D gene: TRBD1; J gene: TRBJ1-5; V gene: TRBV29-1; clone size: -; CDR3 protein: CSVLDRVGQPQHF; CDR3 DNA: TGCAGCGTCCTGGACAGGGTGGGCCAGCCCCAGCATTTT
D gene: -; J gene: TRBJ2-7; V gene: TRBV7-8; clone size: -; CDR3 protein: CATSSERAYEQYF; CDR3 DNA: TGTGCCACCTCTAGCGAGAGGGCCTACGAGCAGTACTTC
D gene: TRBD1; J gene: TRBJ1-3; V gene: TRBV5-1; clone size: -; CDR3 protein: CASSFRGNSGNTIYF; CDR3 DNA: TGCGCCAGCAGCTTCAGGGGGAACTCTGGAAACACCATATATTTT
D gene: -; J gene: TRBJ2-3; V gene: TRBV5-1; clone size: -; CDR3 protein: CASSFRSTDTQYF; CDR3 DNA: TGCGCCAGCAGCTTTAGAAGCACAGATACGCAGTATTTT
D gene: -; J gene: TRBJ2-5; V gene: TRBV29-1; clone size: -; CDR3 protein: CSVEPRDRGFGETQYF; CDR3 DNA: TGCAGCGTTGAACCCCGGGACCGCGGGTTCGGCGAGACCCAGTACTTC
D gene: -; J gene: TRBJ1-3; V gene: TRBV6-5; clone size: -; CDR3 protein: CASSYLQGNTIYF; CDR3 DNA: TGTGCCAGCAGTTACTTGCAGGGAAACACCATATATTTT
D gene: -; J gene: TRBJ1-1; V gene: TRBV27; clone size: -; CDR3 protein: CASSLSRAANTEAFF; CDR3 DNA: TGTGCCAGCAGTTTGAGCAGGGCGGCGAACACTGAAGCTTTCTTT
D gene: -; J gene: TRBJ1-6; V gene: TRBV30; clone size: -; CDR3 protein: CAWRDKANSYNSPLHF; CDR3 DNA: TGTGCCTGGAGGGACAAGGCCAACTCCTATAATTCACCCCTCCACTTT
D gene: -; J gene: TRBJ2-1; V gene: TRBV9; clone size: -; CDR3 protein: CASSVGRVGPNEQFF; CDR3 DNA: TGTGCCAGCAGCGTAGGCAGGGTAGGGCCCAATGAGCAGTTCTTC
D gene: TRBD1; J gene: TRBJ2-3; V gene: TRBV28; clone size: -; CDR3 protein: CASSPRQGSDTQYF; CDR3 DNA: TGTGCCAGCAGTCCACGACAGGGGTCCGATACGCAGTATTTT
D gene: -; J gene: TRBJ1-5; V gene: TRBV30; clone size: -; CDR3 protein: CAWSVTVTNQPQHF; CDR3 DNA: TGTGCCTGGAGTGTGACAGTGACTAATCAGCCCCAGCATTTT
D gene: -; J gene: TRBJ1-1; V gene: TRBV5-1; clone size: once; CDR3 protein: CASGTGSMNTEAFF; CDR3 DNA: TGCGCCAGCGGCACAGGGTCTATGAACACTGAAGCTTTCTTT
D gene: -; J gene: TRBJ2-2; V gene: TRBV11-1; clone size: -; CDR3 protein: CASSFRGTGELFF; CDR3 DNA: TGTGCCAGCAGCTTTAGGGGAACCGGGGAGCTGTTTTTT
D gene: -; J gene: TRBJ1-3; V gene: TRBV5-1; clone size: -; CDR3 protein: CASSPGDSSGNTIYF; CDR3 DNA: TGCGCCAGCAGCCCTGGTGACAGCTCTGGAAACACCATATATTTT
D gene: TRBD1; J gene: TRBJ1-1; V gene: TRBV2; clone size: -; CDR3 protein: CATKKGAGLNTEAFF; CDR3 DNA: TGTGCCACCAAGAAGGGGGCGGGGTTGAACACTGAAGCTTTCTTT
D gene: -; J gene: TRBJ1-5; V gene: TRBV27; clone size: -; CDR3 protein: CASSWGDSNQPQHF; CDR3 DNA: TGTGCCAGCAGTTGGGGGGATAGCAATCAGCCCCAGCATTTT
D gene: -; J gene: TRBJ1-6; V gene: TRBV6-6; clone size: -; CDR3 protein: CASSSGNSPLHF; CDR3 DNA: TGTGCCAGCAGTTCCGGGAATTCACCCCTCCACTTT
D gene: TRBD1; J gene: TRBJ1-2; V gene: TRBV19; clone size: -; CDR3 protein: CASSVAQGARNYGYTF; CDR3 DNA: TGTGCCAGTAGTGTGGCACAGGGGGCGCGTAACTATGGCTACACCTTC
D gene: -; J gene: TRBJ1-1; V gene: TRBV6-5; clone size: once; CDR3 protein: CASTPPGARNTEAFF; CDR3 DNA: TGTGCCAGCACCCCCCCGGGGGCCAGGAACACTGAAGCTTTCTTT